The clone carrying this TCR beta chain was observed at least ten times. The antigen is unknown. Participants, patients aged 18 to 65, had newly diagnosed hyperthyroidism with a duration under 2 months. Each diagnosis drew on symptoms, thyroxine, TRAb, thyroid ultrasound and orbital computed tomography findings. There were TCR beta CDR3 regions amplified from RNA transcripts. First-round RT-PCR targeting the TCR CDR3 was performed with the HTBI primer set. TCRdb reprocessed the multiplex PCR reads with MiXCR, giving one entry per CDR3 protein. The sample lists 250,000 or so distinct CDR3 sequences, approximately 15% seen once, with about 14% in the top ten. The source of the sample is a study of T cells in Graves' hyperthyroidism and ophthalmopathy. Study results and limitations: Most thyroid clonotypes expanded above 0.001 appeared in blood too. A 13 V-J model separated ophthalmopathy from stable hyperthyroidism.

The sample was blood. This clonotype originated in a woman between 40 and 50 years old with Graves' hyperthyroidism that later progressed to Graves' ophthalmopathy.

CDR3 bases: TGTGCCAGCAGCTTGGGACACTTAGCAACTAATGAAAAACTGTTTTTT. It encodes CASSLGHLATNEKLFF. The chain couples TRBV5-5 to TRBJ1-4; D gene uncertain. This CDR3 is 16 amino acids long. The ends were cut back, 0 bases at V and 0 bases at J, with 9 bases in the middle. Germline CDR1 reads SGHKS; CDR2 reads YYEKEE (reference sequence). Variable domain in full (rest from reference TRBV5-5 and TRBJ1-4): DAGVTQSPTHLIKTRGQQVTLRCSPISGHKSVSWYQQVLGQGPQFIFQYYEKEERGRGNFPDRFSARQFPNYSSELNVNALLLGDSALYLCASSLGHLATNEKLFFGSGTQLSVL.